The 24 T cell receptor beta chains below all came from one sample that was sequenced in a study of blood T cell repertoires in COVID-19. TCRdb's table, derived via immunoSEQ multiplex PCR, lists solely in-frame clones and lacks some. The repertoire holds 100,000 to 150,000 clones, with around 87% as singletons. The sample taken for sequencing was peripheral blood. These receptors were collected from a woman in her sixties with acute or convalescent COVID-19.

The V gene is TRBV5-6, the J gene TRBJ1-2; 7 positions agree with TRBD1. This CDR3 comprises 13 residues. Losses at the gene ends were 4 bases for V and 4 bases for J; bases not matched to a gene: 4. The germline gives CDR1 SGHDT, CDR2 YYEEEE. Here the CDR3 reads CASSLDRFYGYTF. The DNA for the CDR3 is TGTGCCAGCAGCCTGGACAGGTTCTATGGCTACACCTTC.

A few counts support this clone. The genes are TRBV7-5 and TRBJ1-5; whether TRBD1, the table's D call, matches the DNA was not checked. TRBV7-5 is recorded as a pseudogene. The CDR3 runs to 15 residues. The CDR3 nucleotides are TGTGCCAGAACCGAAACCTTGATTAGGGGTCAGCCCCAGCATTTT. The encoded protein is CARTETLIRGQPQHF.

V and J are TRBV4-1 and TRBJ1-5; D gene ambiguous. Germline V lookup: CDR1 MGHRA, CDR2 YSYEKL. The CDR3 contains 15 residues. Trimming pared 0 bases from V and 0 bases from J, leaving 6 bases between. CDR3 nucleotides: TGCGCCAGCAGCCAAGATCTAAATAGCAATCAGCCCCAGCATTTT. Protein product: CASSQDLNSNQPQHF.

The rearrangement uses TRBV6-6 and TRBJ2-7; 7 bases line up with TRBD2. In germline, CDR1 is MNHNY, CDR2 SVGAGI (reference sequence). This CDR3 is built from 13 residues. Germline trimming cut 2 bases from V and 6 bases from J; bases unmatched to any gene: 4. The CDR3 loop reads CASSYGTTSEQYV. The CDR3 DNA reads as TGTGCCAGCAGTTACGGGACTACGAGCGAGCAGTACGTC.

The chain employs TRBV25-1 and TRBJ1-1; no clear D. The V end was cut by 6 bases, the J end by 1 base, with 9 bases between. This CDR3 comprises 13 residues. Germline CDR1 and CDR2: MGHDK and SYGVNS. CDR3 residues: CASSAVWNTEAFF. The DNA for the CDR3 is TGTGCCAGCAGCGCAGTCTGGAACACTGAAGCTTTCTTT.

This clone was recorded a few times. The chain links TRBV19 to TRBJ1-1, with TRBD1 matching 7 bases. CDR1 is LNHDA and CDR2 is SQIVND in the germline V gene (reference sequence). V shed 3 bases, J shed 3 bases, and the junction held 4 bases outside the gene matches. The CDR3 length is 14 residues. The CDR3 loop is CASSINRGDTEAFF. CDR3 DNA: TGTGCCAGTAGTATCAACAGGGGAGACACTGAAGCTTTCTTT.

The chain uses TRBV6-1 and TRBJ2-5; D unclear. V was trimmed by 2 bases and J by 2 bases, leaving 12 bases between them. The CDR3 length is 15 residues. Germline assignment: CDR1 MNHNS and CDR2 SASEGT. CDR3 protein: CASSEISATQETQYF. The CDR3 region has the DNA TGTGCCAGCAGTGAAATCAGCGCCACACAAGAGACCCAGTACTTC.

V gene TRBV2 combines with J gene TRBJ1-1; D may be TRBD1 (5 bases). Trimming left V 3 bases short and J 4 bases short, with 15 bases between. The germline gives CDR1 SNHLY, CDR2 FYNNEI. The CDR3 is made up of 15 amino acids. The CDR3 is CASSEAGLPVTEAFF. The CDR3, as DNA: TGTGCCAGCAGTGAGGCAGGGTTACCGGTCACTGAAGCTTTCTTT.

The V call is TRBV11-2, the J call TRBJ2-7, with TRBD2 identical over 8 bases. Germline CDR1 and CDR2: SGHAT and FQNNGV. With V trimmed by 5 bases and J by 5 bases, 8 bases remained unmatched. The CDR3 is 14 residues long. As DNA, the CDR3 is TGTGCCAGCAGCCCTACCGGGACTAGTCACGAGCAGTACTTC. Protein sequence: CASSPTGTSHEQYF.

In this sample, this clone turned up once. The V and J genes are TRBV10-1 and TRBJ2-5, with D perhaps TRBD2 (6 bases). The CDR3 sequence is 14 residues long. Looked up from germline, CDR1 is WNHNN and CDR2 is SYGVQD (reference sequence). Trimming removed 6 bases at V and 4 bases at J, with 15 bases between. CDR3 residues: CASSNGRSPETQYF. CDR3 sequence (DNA): TGCGCCAGCAGCAACGGGAGAAGCCCAGAGACCCAGTACTTC.

To note about this clone: This sample also contains other DNA sequences that code for the same CDR3. This CDR3 is CAWSVLTPNTEAFF. The CDR3 DNA sequence: TGTGCCTGGAGCGTCTTAACACCTAACACTGAAGCTTTCTTT. The chain is built from TRBV30 and TRBJ1-1, with D uncertain. Germline V gene data show CDR1 as GTSNPN and CDR2 as SVGIG (reference sequence). The CDR3 contains 14 residues. V was trimmed by 3 bases and J by 2 bases, leaving 13 bases between them.

J is TRBJ1-2 and V is TRBV9, with D maybe TRBD1 (6 bases). V was cut by 7 bases and J by 3 bases, with 10 bases left in between. The CDR3 length is 12 residues. Germline CDR1 reads SGDLS; CDR2 reads YYNGEE. Written as DNA, the CDR3 is TGTGCCAGCGGTACAGGGTACTATGGCTACACCTTC. It encodes CASGTGYYGYTF.

This clone was seen a handful of times. This chain joins TRBV6-5 and TRBJ2-1, with 7 positions matching TRBD2. Germline V gives CDR1 MNHEY, CDR2 SVGAGI. J gave up 9 bases and V 6 bases, and 11 bases lay outside the gene matches. The CDR3 is 14 amino acids. CDR3 bases: TGTGCCAGCAGAGTAAATGCGGGAGCGGGTGAGCAGTTCTTC. It translates to CASRVNAGAGEQFF.

The chain is built from TRBV5-1 and TRBJ2-7; 10 positions agree with TRBD2. Germline V CDR1 and CDR2: SGHRS, YFSETQ. With V trimmed by 5 bases and J by 2 bases, 7 bases remained unmatched. This CDR3 spans 15 amino acids. CDR3 loop: CASSHIAGGPYEQYF. CDR3 bases: TGCGCCAGCAGTCATATAGCGGGAGGTCCCTACGAGCAGTACTTC.

To note about this clone: Relative to the germline gene, one junction end is altered; a read error may explain this. The rearrangement links TRBV6-1 to TRBJ2-1, with 10 bases matching TRBD2. CDR1 and CDR2 (germline): MNHNS, SASEGT. The CDR3 has 16 amino acids. The CDR3 protein is CASREVGTSVGGEQFF. CDR3 in DNA: TGTGCCAGCAGGGAAGTGGGGACTAGCGTCGGGGGTGAGCAGTTCTTC.

The V gene is TRBV27, the J gene TRBJ2-1; D call uncertain. The V gene's germline CDR1 is MNHEY and CDR2 SMNVEV (reference sequence). There are 15 residues in the CDR3. V was clipped by 5 bases and J by 8 bases, with 19 bases between them. The CDR3 protein is CASSPGPYPVDEQFF. The DNA of the CDR3 is TGTGCCAGCAGTCCAGGCCCATACCCAGTCGATGAGCAGTTCTTC.

The chain links TRBV9 to TRBJ1-2, with 7 nucleotides matching TRBD1. Germline assignment: CDR1 SGDLS and CDR2 YYNGEE. Trimming cost V 3 bases and J 2 bases; bases outside gene matches: 4. This CDR3 is built from 14 residues. The CDR3 DNA is TGTGCCAGCAGCGCTCCGGGACAGAACTATGGCTACACCTTC. It specifies CASSAPGQNYGYTF.

This clone was observed a few times. The chain has TRBV7-9 and TRBJ2-7; 7 bases agree with TRBD2. The germline gives CDR1 SEHNR, CDR2 FQNEAQ (reference sequence). V gave up 5 bases and J gave up 2 bases; unmatched junction bases: 9. CDR3 length: 15 amino acids. The CDR3 loop reads CASSPPFGGAYEQYF. DNA of the CDR3: TGTGCCAGCAGCCCACCGTTTGGGGGGGCCTACGAGCAGTACTTC.

J is TRBJ1-3 and V is TRBV15; D uncertain. CDR1 and CDR2 (germline): LNHNV, YYDKDF (reference sequence). Trimming shortened V by 0 bases and J by 0 bases, and 12 bases separated the two germline ends. CDR3 length: 17 amino acids. The CDR3 bases are TGTGCCACCAGCAGAGATTCGAGGGCCAACTCTGGAAACACCATATATTTT. This codes for CATSRDSRANSGNTIYF.

The V call is TRBV19, the J call TRBJ1-5; 9 positions match TRBD1. The ends lost 1 base at V and 7 bases at J; junction bases unmatched: 5. CDR3 length: 15 amino acids. Per the germline V gene, CDR1 is LNHDA and CDR2 is SQIVND (reference sequence). The CDR3 DNA is TGTGCCAGTAGTATAGTGGGGGACAGGGTGCAGCCCCAGCATTTT. It codes for CASSIVGDRVQPQHF.

This chain joins TRBV5-8 and TRBJ2-5; 8 nucleotides agree with TRBD1. The CDR3 totals 14 residues. Germline loops: CDR1 SGHTS, CDR2 YDEGEE. With V trimmed by 4 bases and J by 2 bases, 4 bases remained unmatched. CDR3 sequence (DNA): TGTGCCAGCAGCCCTCAGGGGGCTCAAGAGACCCAGTACTTC. It encodes CASSPQGAQETQYF.

This sequence joins TRBV5-1 and TRBJ2-5; D possibly corresponds to TRBD1 (6 bases). The CDR3 consists of 15 residues. V dropped 4 bases and J dropped 1 base, with 14 bases sitting between them. Germline CDR1 and CDR2: SGHRS and YFSETQ. CDR3 in amino acids: CASSPPGHLQETQYF. CDR3 DNA: TGCGCCAGCAGCCCGCCGGGACACCTCCAAGAGACCCAGTACTTC.

V is TRBV19 and J is TRBJ2-7, with 10 bases that match TRBD1. Germline V CDR1 and CDR2: LNHDA, SQIVND (reference sequence). V lost 5 bases, J lost 7 bases, and 11 bases stayed unmatched. This CDR3 spans 15 amino acids. The CDR3 loop reads CASSSRGTGDREQYF. The CDR3 region has the DNA TGTGCCAGTAGTTCCCGGGGGACAGGGGATCGAGAGCAGTACTTC.

The V gene is TRBV9, the J gene TRBJ2-1; unclear D gene. Trimming removed 1 base from V and 7 bases from J, with 18 bases in between. CDR1 is SGDLS, CDR2 YYNGEE, per germline. This CDR3 is 16 amino acids long. CDR3 region: CASSVMVAPLSNEQFF. In DNA, the CDR3 is TGTGCCAGCAGCGTAATGGTAGCCCCCTTATCTAATGAGCAGTTCTTC.